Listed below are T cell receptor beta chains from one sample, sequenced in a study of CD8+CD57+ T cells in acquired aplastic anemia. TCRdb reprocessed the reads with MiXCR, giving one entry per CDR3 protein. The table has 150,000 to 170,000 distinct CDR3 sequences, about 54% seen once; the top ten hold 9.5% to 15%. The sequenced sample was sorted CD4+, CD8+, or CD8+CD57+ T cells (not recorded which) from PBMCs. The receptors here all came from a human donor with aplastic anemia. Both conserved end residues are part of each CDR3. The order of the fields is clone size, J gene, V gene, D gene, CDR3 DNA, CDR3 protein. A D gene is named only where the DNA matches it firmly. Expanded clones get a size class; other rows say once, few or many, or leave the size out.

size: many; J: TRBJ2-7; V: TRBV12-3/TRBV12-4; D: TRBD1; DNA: TGTGCCAGCACCTTAACAGGGGACGAGCAGTACTTC; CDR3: CASTLTGDEQYF
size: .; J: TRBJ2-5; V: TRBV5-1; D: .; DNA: TGCGCCAGCGGCGTCGAGATTCAAGAGACCCAGTACTTC; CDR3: CASGVEIQETQYF
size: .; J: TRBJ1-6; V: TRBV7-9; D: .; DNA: TGTGCCAGCAGCCCGGGGGATTCACCCCTCCACTTT; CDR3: CASSPGDSPLHF
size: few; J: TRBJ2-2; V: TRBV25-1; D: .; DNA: TGTGCCAGCAGGACAGCCCAAGTGGGGGAGCTGTTTTTT; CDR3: CASRTAQVGELFF
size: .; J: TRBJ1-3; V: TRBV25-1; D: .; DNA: TGTGCCAGCAGTGAGACACCCCAGGGGTCGAGAGGAAACACCATATATTTT; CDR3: CASSETPQGSRGNTIYF
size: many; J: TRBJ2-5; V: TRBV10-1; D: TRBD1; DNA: TGCGCCAGCAGCGAATCTTACAGGGGAGAGACCCAGTACTTC; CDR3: CASSESYRGETQYF
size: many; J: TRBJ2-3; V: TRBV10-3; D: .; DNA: TGTGCCATCAGTGAGGGGGCAGCTAGCACAGATACGCAGTATTTT; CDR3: CAISEGAASTDTQYF
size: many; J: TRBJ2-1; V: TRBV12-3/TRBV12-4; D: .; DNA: TGTGCCAGCAGTTTGGGGGGATCCAAGCAGTTCTTC; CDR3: CASSLGGSKQFF
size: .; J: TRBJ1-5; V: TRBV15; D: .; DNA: TGTGCCACCAGCAGAGATCGCGCCAGGGTTGGTACTCAGCCCCAGCATTTT; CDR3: CATSRDRARVGTQPQHF
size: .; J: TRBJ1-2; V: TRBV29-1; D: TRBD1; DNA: TGCAGCGCTGAAGGACAGGGGGCCCAGTTCTATGGCTACACCTTC; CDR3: CSAEGQGAQFYGYTF
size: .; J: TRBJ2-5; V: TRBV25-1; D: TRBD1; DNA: TGTGCCAGCAGTGTCGCTAGCGGGACAGGGGGCTTGGAGACCCAGTACTTC; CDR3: CASSVASGTGGLETQYF
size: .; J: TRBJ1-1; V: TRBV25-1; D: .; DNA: TGTGCCAGCAGCCGTCCCGGGTCAAAGAACACTGAAGCTTTCTTT; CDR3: CASSRPGSKNTEAFF
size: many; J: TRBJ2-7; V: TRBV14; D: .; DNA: TGTGCCAGCAGCTTGACTATTTCGGACTACGAGCAGTACTTC; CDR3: CASSLTISDYEQYF
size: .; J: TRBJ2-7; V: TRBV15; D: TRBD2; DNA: TGTGCCACCAGCCCCAGGCGGGAGGGTACCTACGAGCAGTACTTC; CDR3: CATSPRREGTYEQYF
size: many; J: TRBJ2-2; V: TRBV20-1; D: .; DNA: TGCAGTGCTAATCACTGGACCGGGGAGCTGTTTTTT; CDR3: CSANHWTGELFF
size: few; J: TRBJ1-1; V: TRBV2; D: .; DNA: TGTGCCATCAGTGACCCTTTGGGGCGTAACACTGAAGCTTTCTTT; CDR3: CAISDPLGRNTEAFF
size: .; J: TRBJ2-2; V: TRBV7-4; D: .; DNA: TGTGCCAGCAGCTTTTTTAACACCGGGGAGCTGTTTTTT; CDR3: CASSFFNTGELFF
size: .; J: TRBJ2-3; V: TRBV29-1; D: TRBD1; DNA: TGCAGCGTTGGAGACAGGGGAACCCCCTCAGATACGCAGTATTTT; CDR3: CSVGDRGTPSDTQYF
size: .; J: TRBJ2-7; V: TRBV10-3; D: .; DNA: TGTGCCATCAGGGAGGACAGTCCCCAGCAGTACTTC; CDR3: CAIREDSPQQYF
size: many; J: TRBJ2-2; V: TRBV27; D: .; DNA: TGTGCCAGCAGTTTATCATCCGGGGAGCTGTTTTTT; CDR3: CASSLSSGELFF
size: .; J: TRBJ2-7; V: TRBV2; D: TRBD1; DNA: TGTGCCAGCACAGTTTACGGGACAGCCTACGAGCAGTACTTC; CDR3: CASTVYGTAYEQYF
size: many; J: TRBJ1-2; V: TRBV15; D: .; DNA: TGTGCCACCAGCAGAGATAAAGGAATGTATGGCTACACCTTC; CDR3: CATSRDKGMYGYTF
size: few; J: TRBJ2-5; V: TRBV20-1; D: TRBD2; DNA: TGCAGTGCTAGTGGGACTAGCGGGAGTTCCCAAGAGACCCAGTACTTC; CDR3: CSASGTSGSSQETQYF
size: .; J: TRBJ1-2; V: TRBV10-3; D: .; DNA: TGTGCCAGCAGTGGCCGTCCCAGCTATGGCTACACCTTC; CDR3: CASSGRPSYGYTF
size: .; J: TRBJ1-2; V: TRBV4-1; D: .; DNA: TGCGCCAGCAGCCAAGCACGAATAGCCTTC; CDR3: CASSQARIAF
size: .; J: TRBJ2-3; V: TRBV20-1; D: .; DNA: TGCAGTGTCTTGGAAGACCTCACAGATACGCAGTATTTT; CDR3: CSVLEDLTDTQYF
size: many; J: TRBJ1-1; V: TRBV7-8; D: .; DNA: TGTGCCAGCAGCTTAAACGCTTGGAACACTGAAGCTTTCTTT; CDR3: CASSLNAWNTEAFF
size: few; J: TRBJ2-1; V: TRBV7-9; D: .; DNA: TGTGCCAGCAGCTTAGCGGGTGAGCAGTTCTTC; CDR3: CASSLAGEQFF
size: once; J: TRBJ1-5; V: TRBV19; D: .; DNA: TGTGCCAGTACCGGACAGTCGGGTACTAATAGCAATCAGCCCCAGCATTTT; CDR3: CASTGQSGTNSNQPQHF
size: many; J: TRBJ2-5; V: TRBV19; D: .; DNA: TGTGCCAGTAGTATTCTCCCCAAAGAGACCCAGTACTTC; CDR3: CASSILPKETQYF
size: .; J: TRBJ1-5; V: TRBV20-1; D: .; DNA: TGCAGTGTTTACCCTCAGGGTAGGCTTAATCAGCCCCAGCATTTT; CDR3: CSVYPQGRLNQPQHF
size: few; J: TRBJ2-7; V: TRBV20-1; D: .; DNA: TGCAGTGCTAGGATGGGGGGCTACTTC; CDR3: CSARMGGYF
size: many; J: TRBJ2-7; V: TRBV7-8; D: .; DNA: TGTGCCAGCAGCTTAGCGGGGGGCAACTCCTACGAGCAGTACTTC; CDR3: CASSLAGGNSYEQYF
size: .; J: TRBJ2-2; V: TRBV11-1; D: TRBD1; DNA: TGTGCCAGCAGCTCACCCCAGGGGGCAGAGTGGAACACCGGGGAGCTGTTTTTT; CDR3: CASSSPQGAEWNTGELFF
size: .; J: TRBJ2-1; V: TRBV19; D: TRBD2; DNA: TGTGCCAGTATTGGGACTAGCGGGCCGTACAATGAGCAGTTCTTC; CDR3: CASIGTSGPYNEQFF
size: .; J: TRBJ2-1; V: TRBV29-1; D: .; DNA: TGCAGCGTCGTCTTAGAGGGGATCGATGAGCAGTTCTTC; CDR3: CSVVLEGIDEQFF